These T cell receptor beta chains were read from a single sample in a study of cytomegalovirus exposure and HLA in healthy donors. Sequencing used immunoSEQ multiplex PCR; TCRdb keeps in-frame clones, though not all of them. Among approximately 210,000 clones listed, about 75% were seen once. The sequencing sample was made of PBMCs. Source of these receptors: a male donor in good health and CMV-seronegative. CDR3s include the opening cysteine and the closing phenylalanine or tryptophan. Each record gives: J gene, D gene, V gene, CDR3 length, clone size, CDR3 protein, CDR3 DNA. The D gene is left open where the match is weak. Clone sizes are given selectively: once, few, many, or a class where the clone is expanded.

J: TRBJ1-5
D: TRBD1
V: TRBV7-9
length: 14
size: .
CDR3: CASSPDRSNQPQHF
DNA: TGTGCCAGCAGCCCGGACAGGTCCAATCAGCCCCAGCATTTT

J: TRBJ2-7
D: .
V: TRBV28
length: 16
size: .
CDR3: CASIKSRGTDSYEQYF
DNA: TGTGCCAGCATTAAATCCCGGGGGACCGACTCCTACGAGCAGTACTTC

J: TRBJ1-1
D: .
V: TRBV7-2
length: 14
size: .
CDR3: CASLLLGGNTEAFF
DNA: TGTGCCAGCTTACTACTAGGGGGTAACACTGAAGCTTTCTTT

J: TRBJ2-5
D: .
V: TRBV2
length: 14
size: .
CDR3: CASSDPEDWETQYF
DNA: TGTGCCAGCAGTGACCCAGAAGATTGGGAGACCCAGTACTTC

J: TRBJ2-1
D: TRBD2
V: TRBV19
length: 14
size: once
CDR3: CASTESGGINEQFF
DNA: TGTGCCAGTACCGAGAGCGGGGGGATAAATGAGCAGTTCTTC

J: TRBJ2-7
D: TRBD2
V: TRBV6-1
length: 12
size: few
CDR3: CASSSGSSEQYF
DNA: TGTGCCAGCAGTAGCGGGAGTAGCGAGCAGTACTTC

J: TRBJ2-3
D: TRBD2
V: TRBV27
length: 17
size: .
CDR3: CASSPPRTSGRLDTQYF
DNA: TGTGCCAGCAGTCCTCCCCGGACTAGCGGGAGGCTAGATACGCAGTATTTT

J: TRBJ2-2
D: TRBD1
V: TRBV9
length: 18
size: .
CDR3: CASSVEGGTGGDTGELFF
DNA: TGTGCCAGCAGCGTAGAAGGAGGAACAGGGGGCGACACCGGGGAGCTGTTTTTT

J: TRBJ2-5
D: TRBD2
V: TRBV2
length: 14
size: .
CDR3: CASSGIAGGETQYF
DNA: TGTGCCAGCAGTGGAATAGCGGGGGGAGAGACCCAGTACTTC

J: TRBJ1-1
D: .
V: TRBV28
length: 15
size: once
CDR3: CASPPTRGFVTEAFF
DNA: TGTGCCAGCCCCCCTACCCGGGGGTTCGTCACTGAAGCTTTCTTT

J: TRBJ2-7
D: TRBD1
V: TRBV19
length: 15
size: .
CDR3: CASMGQGLRSYEQYF
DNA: TGTGCCAGTATGGGACAGGGGTTAAGGTCCTACGAGCAGTACTTC

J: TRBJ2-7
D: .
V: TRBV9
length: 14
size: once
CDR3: CASSVDDSRYEQYF
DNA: TGTGCCAGCAGCGTAGACGACAGTCGCTACGAGCAGTACTTC

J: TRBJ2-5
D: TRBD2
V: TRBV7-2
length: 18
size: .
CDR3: CASSHPWGSGRVWETQYF
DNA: TGTGCCAGCAGCCACCCCTGGGGTAGCGGGAGAGTATGGGAGACCCAGTACTTC

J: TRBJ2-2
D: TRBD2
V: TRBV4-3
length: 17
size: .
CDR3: CASSPSRTSGGRGELFF
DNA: TGCGCCAGCAGCCCCTCTCGGACTAGCGGGGGCCGCGGGGAGCTGTTTTTT

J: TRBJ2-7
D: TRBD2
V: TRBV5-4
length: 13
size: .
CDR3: CASSLSSGGEQYF
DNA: TGTGCCAGCAGCTTGTCTAGCGGGGGCGAGCAGTACTTC

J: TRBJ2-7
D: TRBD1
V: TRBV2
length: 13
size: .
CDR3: CASNRGNSYEQYF
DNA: TGTGCCAGCAACAGGGGGAACTCCTACGAGCAGTACTTC

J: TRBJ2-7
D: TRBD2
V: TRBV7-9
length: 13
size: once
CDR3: CASIPGGFYEQYF
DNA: TGTGCCAGCATCCCCGGGGGGTTCTACGAGCAGTACTTC

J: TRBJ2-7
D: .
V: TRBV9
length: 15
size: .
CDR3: CASSVGAQSSYEQYF
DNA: TGTGCCAGCAGCGTAGGAGCGCAGAGCTCCTACGAGCAGTACTTC

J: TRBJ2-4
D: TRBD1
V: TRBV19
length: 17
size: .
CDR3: CASTRDRGLSAKNIQYF
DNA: TGTGCCAGTACCCGGGACAGGGGCCTGTCGGCCAAAAACATTCAGTACTTC

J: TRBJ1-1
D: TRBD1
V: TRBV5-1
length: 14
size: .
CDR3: CASSARQGTTEAFF
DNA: TGCGCCAGCAGCGCCCGACAGGGAACCACTGAAGCTTTCTTT